This T cell receptor (beta chain) was captured by sequencing in a study of metastatic and nonmetastatic thyroid tumors. Thyroid surgery was preceded by no treatment in any patient. TCRdb re-clonotyped the PCR reads via MiXCR. The table lists about 32,000 clones, around a fifth of them singletons, with about 8% in the top ten. Specimen: blood. The sequence came from a female donor with papillary thyroid cancer or a benign thyroid nodule (not recorded which). Some clones in this sample may be carry-over from other donors' samples.

This CDR3 reads CASSRLGKNEQFF. The DNA of the CDR3 is TGTGCCAGCAGCCGGCTGGGCAAAAATGAGCAGTTCTTC. The chain recombines TRBV27 with TRBJ2-1; no clear D gene. Deletions cut 6 bases from V and 7 bases from J, with 13 bases between. This CDR3 spans 13 amino acids. Germline assignment: CDR1 MNHEY and CDR2 SMNVEV (reference sequence).